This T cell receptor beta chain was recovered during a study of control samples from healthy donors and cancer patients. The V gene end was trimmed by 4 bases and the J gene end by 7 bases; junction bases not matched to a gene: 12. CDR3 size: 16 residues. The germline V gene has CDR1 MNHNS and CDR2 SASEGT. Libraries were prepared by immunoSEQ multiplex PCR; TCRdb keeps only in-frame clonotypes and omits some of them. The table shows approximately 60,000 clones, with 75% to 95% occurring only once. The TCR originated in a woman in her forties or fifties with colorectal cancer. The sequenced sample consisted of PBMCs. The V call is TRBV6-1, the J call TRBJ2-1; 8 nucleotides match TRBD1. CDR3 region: CASSGKRTGPKNEQFF. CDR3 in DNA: TGTGCCAGCAGTGGAAAGAGGACAGGGCCTAAAAATGAGCAGTTCTTC.